Shown below are 29 T cell receptor beta chains from a single sample sequenced in a study of CD8+CD57+ T cells in acquired aplastic anemia. For sequencing, patients were chosen who had shown expansion of CD8+CD57+ cells by flow cytometry. According to the study, genomic DNA was the template for TCR beta VDJ and CDR3 profiling. TCRdb re-called the reads through MiXCR, storing one row per CDR3 protein. The data show about 290,000 distinct CDR3 sequences, with 56% seen just once and around 1.3% held by the top ten. The specimen sequenced was sorted CD4+, CD8+, or CD8+CD57+ T cells (not recorded which) from PBMCs. These receptors were obtained from a human donor with aplastic anemia.

V is TRBV19 and J is TRBJ1-1; TRBD1 matches 8 bases. V gave up 7 bases and J gave up 7 bases; unmatched junction bases: 11. CDR1 and CDR2 (germline): LNHDA, SQIVND (reference sequence). The CDR3 is 14 amino acids. Here the CDR3 reads CASNPQGEWVEAFF. CDR3 nucleotides: TGTGCCAGTAACCCACAGGGGGAATGGGTTGAAGCTTTCTTT.

This clonotype was observed a handful of times. This chain joins TRBV10-3 and TRBJ2-7; D gene uncertain. CDR3 size: 12 residues. Between the trimmed V and J ends, which lost 4 bases and 5 bases, there was a span of 9 bases. Germline CDR1 is ENHRY and CDR2 is SYGVKD. The chain's CDR3 is CAISGTEHEQYF. The CDR3 region has the DNA TGTGCCATCAGTGGGACCGAGCACGAGCAGTACTTC.

This clonotype was seen once. V is TRBV7-9 and J is TRBJ1-1, with D possibly matching TRBD1 (5 bases). V was pared by 4 bases and J by 6 bases, with 12 bases between. Looked up from germline, CDR1 is SEHNR and CDR2 is FQNEAQ (reference sequence). The CDR3 loop spans 13 amino acids. Here the CDR3 reads CASSSGTRAEAFF. DNA for the CDR3: TGTGCCAGCAGCTCTGGGACGAGGGCTGAAGCTTTCTTT.

This chain connects TRBV24-1 to TRBJ2-2, with D unresolved. The germline CDR1 and CDR2 sequences are KGHDR and SFDVKD. V was trimmed by 5 bases and J by 6 bases, leaving 12 bases between them. The CDR3 is 14 amino acids. This CDR3 reads CATSGSRVAGELFF. CDR3 nucleotides: TGTGCCACCAGTGGTTCTAGGGTGGCCGGGGAGCTGTTTTTT.

This chain links TRBV7-2 with TRBJ2-7; weak D call: TRBD1 (6 bases). The ends were cut back, 3 bases at V and 7 bases at J, with 19 bases in the middle. The CDR3 totals 15 residues. CDR1 is SGHTA, CDR2 FQGNSA, per germline. CDR3 nucleotide sequence: TGTGCCAGCAGCTTGACCGGGGCAGGGGCCTGGGAGCAGTACTTC. Its protein is CASSLTGAGAWEQYF.

The chain carries TRBV7-2 and TRBJ2-7; D ambiguous. Germline V gives CDR1 SGHTA, CDR2 FQGNSA. The ends were cut back, 5 bases at V and 3 bases at J, with 11 bases in the middle. The CDR3 has 13 amino acids. The CDR3 sequence is CASSTIRYYEQYF. CDR3 in DNA: TGTGCCAGCAGCACGATCAGGTACTACGAGCAGTACTTC. Full variable domain (outside the CDR3, taken from reference TRBV7-2 and TRBJ2-7): GAGVSQSPSNKVTEKGKDVELRCDPISGHTALYWYRQSLGQGLEFLIYFQGNSAPDKSGLPSDRFSAERTGGSVSTLTIQRTQQEDSAVYLCASSTIRYYEQYFGPGTRLTVT.

This rearrangement joins TRBV7-2 to TRBJ1-6; 7 positions agree with TRBD1. J gave up 11 bases and V 4 bases, and 5 bases lay outside the gene matches. The germline CDR1 and CDR2 sequences are SGHTA and FQGNSA. The CDR3 is 13 residues long. The CDR3 region is CASSSNRGTPLHF. For the CDR3, the DNA is TGTGCCAGCAGCTCCAACAGGGGTACACCCCTCCACTTT.

With regard to this clonotype: The junction differs from germline at one of its ends, possibly a read error. The chain is built from TRBV2 and TRBJ2-7, with D uncertain. Germline lookup yields CDR1 SNHLY and CDR2 FYNNEI. The CDR3 totals 14 residues. The CDR3 DNA is TGCGCCAGCAGTGAGTCGACTCGGCCGCACGAGCAGTACTTC. Amino acid sequence: CASSESTRPHEQYF. The variable domain in full, with the rest retrieved from reference TRBV2 and TRBJ2-7, is EPEVTQTPSHQVTQMGQEVILRCVPISNHLYFYWYRQILGQKVEFLVSFYNNEISEKSEIFDDQFSVERPDGSNFTLKIRSTKLEDSAMYFCASSESTRPHEQYFGPGTRLTVT.

This sequence joins TRBV24-1 and TRBJ2-2; D call uncertain. The CDR3 is 15 residues long. Germline-derived CDR1 and CDR2 are KGHDR and SFDVKD. V was clipped by 0 bases and J by 8 bases, with 12 bases between them. In nucleotides, the CDR3 is TGTGCCACCAGTGATTTGGCCATGGATCGTGGGGAGCTGTTTTTT. This translates into CATSDLAMDRGELFF.

This rearrangement joins TRBV20-1 to TRBJ2-7; unclear D gene. The V end lost 1 base, the J end lost 9 bases, and 16 bases lay between the germline ends. Per the germline V gene, CDR1 is DFQATT and CDR2 is SNEGSKA (reference sequence). The CDR3 loop spans 13 amino acids. The DNA of the CDR3 is TGCAGTGCTAGAGCAGAGACGGCTACGACGCAGTACTTC. It encodes CSARAETATTQYF.

This clonotype is medium-sized by share. The chain uses TRBV19 and TRBJ1-6, with a possible D match to TRBD1 (5 bases). V dropped 3 bases and J dropped 3 bases, with 12 bases sitting between them. The CDR3 consists of 16 residues. Looked up from germline, CDR1 is LNHDA and CDR2 is SQIVND (reference sequence). CDR3 in DNA: TGTGCCAGTAGTATCGGGAGACAGATCTATAATTCACCCCTCCACTTT. It yields the protein CASSIGRQIYNSPLHF.

This clonotype was detected ten times or more. The CDR3 bases are TGTGCCAGCAGCACAGGACAGGGGGCCTCCTACAATGAGCAGTTCTTC. It codes for CASSTGQGASYNEQFF. V and J are TRBV5-8 and TRBJ2-1, with 11 bases that match TRBD1. Germline lookup yields CDR1 SGHTS and CDR2 YDEGEE. This CDR3 has 16 amino acids. The V gene end was trimmed by 4 bases and the J gene end by 0 bases; junction bases not matched to a gene: 3.

The CDR3 loop reads CSARTSGSYNEQFF. The CDR3 DNA is TGCAGTGCTCGGACTAGCGGTTCCTACAATGAGCAGTTCTTC. The V and J genes are TRBV20-1 and TRBJ2-1; 10 bases are shared with TRBD2. The CDR3 runs 14 residues. The V and J ends lost 5 bases and 1 base, in that order; junction bases with no gene match: 2. Germline V lookup: CDR1 DFQATT, CDR2 SNEGSKA (reference sequence).

The CDR3: CASSDPATDTQYF. The CDR3 DNA reads as TGCGCCAGCAGTGACCCAGCCACAGATACGCAGTATTTT. The chain employs TRBV10-1 and TRBJ2-3, with D uncertain. With 3 bases removed from V and 2 bases from J, the gap between germline ends came to 6 bases. Germline CDR1 reads WNHNN; CDR2 reads SYGVQD (reference sequence). The CDR3 loop spans 13 amino acids.

In this sample, this clonotype turned up once. This CDR3 reads CASSVTSGTQETQYF. The CDR3 DNA reads TGTGCCAGCAGCGTTACCTCGGGGACACAAGAGACCCAGTACTTC. This sequence joins TRBV2 and TRBJ2-5; perhaps TRBD1 as D (6 bases). The CDR3 contains 15 residues. Germline V lookup: CDR1 SNHLY, CDR2 FYNNEI. V was trimmed by 6 bases and J by 2 bases, leaving 16 bases between them.

The V gene is TRBV12-3 or TRBV12-4, the J gene TRBJ1-2; D remains ambiguous. V gave up 3 bases and J gave up 12 bases, with 14 bases separating them. The length of the CDR3 is 12 residues. The CDR3 DNA sequence: TGTGCCAGCAGTTTGAGCGCATCTGGAAACACCTTC. It encodes CASSLSASGNTF.

This clonotype came up once. CDR3 sequence: CASSLEFRQGLNYGYTF. The DNA for the CDR3 is TGTGCCAGCAGCTTAGAGTTTAGACAGGGACTTAACTATGGCTACACCTTC. The rearrangement uses TRBV11-3 and TRBJ1-2; 7 positions match TRBD1. CDR1 and CDR2 from the germline V gene are SGHNT and YENEEA. Trimming at V came to 0 bases and at J to 1 base, leaving 8 bases not matched to a gene. The CDR3 is 17 amino acids.

This clonotype was detected ten times or more. This chain joins TRBV29-1 and TRBJ2-5, with 8 positions matching TRBD2. The J segment lost 10 bases and the V segment lost 5 bases, leaving 12 bases of the junction unmatched. The CDR3 consists of 13 residues. The germline V gene has CDR1 SQVTM and CDR2 ANQGSEA. CDR3 DNA sequence: TGCAGCGTTAAAGGACTAGCACCTCAGAACCAGTACTTC. This codes for CSVKGLAPQNQYF.

The sample holds one count of this clonotype. V is TRBV10-3 and J is TRBJ1-5; D unclear. The length of the CDR3 is 13 residues. Germline V gives CDR1 ENHRY, CDR2 SYGVKD. V lost 3 bases to trimming and J lost 5 bases, with 8 bases between them. CDR3 DNA sequence: TGTGCCATCAGTGACCTAGGCGATCAGCCCCAGCATTTT. It is translated as CAISDLGDQPQHF.

In its sample, this clonotype was seen a few times. V gene TRBV19 combines with J gene TRBJ1-5; TRBD1 matches 7 bases. There are 14 residues in the CDR3. CDR1 LNHDA and CDR2 SQIVND come from the germline V gene (reference sequence). V was pared by 6 bases and J by 4 bases, with 6 bases of the junction left unmatched. CDR3 sequence reads: CASRGDRSNQPQHF. As DNA, the CDR3 is TGTGCCAGTAGGGGGGACAGAAGTAATCAGCCCCAGCATTTT. The full variable domain, with the rest looked up from reference TRBV19 and TRBJ1-5, is DGGITQSPKYLFRKEGQNVTLSCEQNLNHDAMYWYRQDPGQGLRLIYYSQIVNDFQKGDIAEGYSVSREKKESFPLTVTSAQKNPTAFYLCASRGDRSNQPQHFGDGTRLSIL.

The rearrangement joins TRBV20-1 to TRBJ2-7; D gene unclear. The CDR3 contains 10 residues. The germline gives CDR1 DFQATT, CDR2 SNEGSKA (reference sequence). V was trimmed by 6 bases and J by 6 bases, leaving 9 bases between them. The CDR3: CSAHFVEQYF. CDR3 bases: TGCAGTGCGCACTTTGTCGAGCAGTACTTC.

The chain is built from TRBV7-2 and TRBJ1-2, with D unresolved. This CDR3 has 13 amino acids. Trimming cost V 5 bases and J 1 base, with 8 bases left between them. Germline assignment: CDR1 SGHTA and CDR2 FQGNSA. The CDR3 region is CASSKTNNYGYTF. CDR3 in DNA: TGTGCCAGCAGCAAGACAAATAACTATGGCTACACCTTC.

The genes are TRBV2 and TRBJ1-1, with 9 bases lining up with TRBD1. V lost 7 bases, J lost 11 bases, and 8 bases stayed unmatched. Germline V gene data show CDR1 as SNHLY and CDR2 as FYNNEI. The CDR3 spans 12 residues. The CDR3 sequence: CASTQGDRAAFF. As DNA, the CDR3 is TGTGCCAGCACCCAAGGGGACAGGGCGGCTTTCTTT.

Written as DNA, the CDR3 is TGTGCCACCTCTGAGACGGGGGGTACCAATCAGCCCCAGCATTTT. This sequence encodes CATSETGGTNQPQHF. This chain joins TRBV24-1 and TRBJ1-5, with a possible D match to TRBD1 (5 bases). V lost 9 bases and J lost 3, with 17 bases in between. This CDR3 has 15 residues. The germline CDR1 and CDR2 sequences are KGHDR and SFDVKD.

About this clonotype: Relative to the germline gene, one junction end is altered; a read error may explain this. The chain couples TRBV9 to TRBJ1-2; no reliable D call. CDR1 is SGDLS, CDR2 YYNGEE, per germline. This CDR3 spans 14 amino acids. CDR3 region: CASSSLQDNYGYTF. CDR3 DNA sequence: TGCGCCAGCAGCTCCCTCCAGGATAACTATGGCTACACCTTC. Drawing the rest from reference TRBV9 and TRBJ1-2, the complete variable domain is DSGVTQTPKHLITATGQRVTLRCSPRSGDLSVYWYQQSLDQGLQFLIQYYNGEERAKGNILERFSAQQFPDLHSELNLSSLELGDSALYFCASSSLQDNYGYTFGSGTRLTVV.

Remarks on this clonotype: A much larger clone lies one base from this, so it may be a read error. The CDR3 does not end in the conserved phenylalanine or tryptophan, so this is likely a read error. The CDR3 protein is CASSLSAGGNSPLHS. CDR3 in DNA: TGTGCCAGCAGTTTATCGGCAGGGGGGAATTCACCCCTCCACTCT. The rearrangement joins TRBV27 to TRBJ1-6; 7 bases fit TRBD1. There are 15 residues in the CDR3. The germline gives CDR1 MNHEY, CDR2 SMNVEV (reference sequence). Trimming removed 0 bases from V and 7 bases from J; junction bases left unmatched: 3.

The CDR3 DNA reads as TGTGCCAGCAGCCGATCCCTCGGGCAGGCAAATGAGCAGTTCTTC. Its translation: CASSRSLGQANEQFF. The J gene is TRBJ2-1, the V gene TRBV2, with unresolved D. The CDR3 is 15 amino acids. V lost 6 bases and J lost 7, with 19 bases in between. Germline lookup yields CDR1 SNHLY and CDR2 FYNNEI.

This clonotype appeared many times. The rearrangement links TRBV6-5 to TRBJ2-5; no firm D call. The CDR3 runs 16 residues. The germline gives CDR1 MNHEY, CDR2 SVGAGI. With 0 bases removed from V and 5 bases from J, the gap between germline ends came to 16 bases. CDR3 loop: CASSYSTTRMGETQYF. The CDR3 DNA follows: TGTGCCAGCAGTTACTCGACAACACGGATGGGGGAGACCCAGTACTTC.

The V and J genes are TRBV7-6 and TRBJ1-1; 7 positions agree with TRBD1. V shed 5 bases and J 5 bases; nucleotides not matched to a gene: 14. The CDR3 loop spans 16 amino acids. Germline lookup yields CDR1 SGHVS and CDR2 FNYEAQ. The CDR3 here is CASSPGQAGLRTEAFF. Written as DNA, the CDR3 is TGTGCCAGCAGCCCTGGACAGGCGGGCCTAAGGACTGAAGCTTTCTTT.